This entry lists 4 T cell receptor beta chains sequenced from one sample in a study of response to subunit inactivated influenza vaccine. TCRdb processed the RT-PCR reads anew with MiXCR; each CDR3 protein has one entry. The sample records roughly 500,000 distinct CDR3 sequences, 15% to 20% being singletons. Sequenced here: CD4+ T cells sorted from PBMCs, sampled 23 to 25 months after vaccination. The receptors originated from a man in his fifties or sixties who received an inactivated influenza vaccine.

This clonotype was seen more than once but under ten times. The genes are TRBV3-1 and TRBJ2-2; 7 bases match TRBD2. This CDR3 contains 13 residues. CDR1 and CDR2 from the germline V gene are LGHDT and YNNKEL (reference sequence). The trim removed 1 base at V and 9 bases at J, leaving 2 bases unmatched. The CDR3 DNA reads TGTGCCAGCAGCCAAGTGAGCGGGAGGGAGCTGTTTTTT. It yields the protein CASSQVSGRELFF.

This clonotype showed up many times. The chain couples TRBV10-3 to TRBJ1-5, with D possibly TRBD1 on 5 matching bases. V was trimmed by 0 bases and J by 1 base, leaving 10 bases between them. The CDR3 sequence is 16 residues long. The V gene's germline CDR1 is ENHRY and CDR2 SYGVKD. The CDR3 reads CAISESRGISNQPQHF. As DNA, the CDR3 is TGTGCCATCAGTGAGTCAAGGGGTATAAGCAATCAGCCCCAGCATTTT.

A few counts support this clonotype. The genes are TRBV7-9 and TRBJ2-7; D call uncertain. V lost 3 bases and J lost 2, with 8 bases in between. The CDR3 covers 13 residues. Germline V gene sequence: CDR1 SEHNR, CDR2 FQNEAQ (reference sequence). Here the CDR3 reads CASSFSGAYEQYF. In DNA, the CDR3 is TGTGCCAGCAGCTTTTCTGGGGCCTACGAGCAGTACTTC.

The chain uses TRBV4-3 and TRBJ2-1; no clear D gene. The CDR3 contains 13 residues. Germline V gene lookup returns CDR1 LGHNA and CDR2 YSLEER. V was pared by 1 base and J by 7 bases, with 8 bases between. CDR3 in DNA: TGCGCCAGCAGCCAAGCTCTAGTGAATGAGCAGTTCTTC. This encodes CASSQALVNEQFF.